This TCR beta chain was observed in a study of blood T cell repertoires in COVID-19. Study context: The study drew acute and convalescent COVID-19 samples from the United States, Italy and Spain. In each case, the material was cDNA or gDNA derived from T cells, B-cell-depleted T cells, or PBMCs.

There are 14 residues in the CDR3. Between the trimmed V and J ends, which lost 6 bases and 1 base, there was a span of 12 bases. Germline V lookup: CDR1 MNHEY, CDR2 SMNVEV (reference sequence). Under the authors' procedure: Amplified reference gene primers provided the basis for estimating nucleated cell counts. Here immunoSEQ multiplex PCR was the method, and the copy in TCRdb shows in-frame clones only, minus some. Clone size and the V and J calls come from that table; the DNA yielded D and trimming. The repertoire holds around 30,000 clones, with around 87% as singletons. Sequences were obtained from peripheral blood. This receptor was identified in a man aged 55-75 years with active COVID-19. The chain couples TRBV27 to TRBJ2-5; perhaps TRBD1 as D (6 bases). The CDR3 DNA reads TGTGCCAGCAGCCAATGGGACACCCAAGAGACCCAGTACTTC. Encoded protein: CASSQWDTQETQYF.